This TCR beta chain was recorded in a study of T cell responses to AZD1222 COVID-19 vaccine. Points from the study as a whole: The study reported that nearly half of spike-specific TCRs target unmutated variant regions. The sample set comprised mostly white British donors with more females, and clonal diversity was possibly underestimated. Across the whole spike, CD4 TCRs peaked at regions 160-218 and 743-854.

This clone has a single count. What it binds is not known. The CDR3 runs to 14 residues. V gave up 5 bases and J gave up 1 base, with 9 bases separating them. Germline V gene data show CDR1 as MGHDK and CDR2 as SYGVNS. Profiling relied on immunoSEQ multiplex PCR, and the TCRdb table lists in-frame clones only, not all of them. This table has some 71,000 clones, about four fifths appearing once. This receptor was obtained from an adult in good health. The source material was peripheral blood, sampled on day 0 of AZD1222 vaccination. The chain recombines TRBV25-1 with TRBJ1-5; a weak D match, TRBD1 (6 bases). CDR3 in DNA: TGTGCCAGCAGTCTGACAGGAAGCAATCAGCCCCAGCATTTT. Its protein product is CASSLTGSNQPQHF.